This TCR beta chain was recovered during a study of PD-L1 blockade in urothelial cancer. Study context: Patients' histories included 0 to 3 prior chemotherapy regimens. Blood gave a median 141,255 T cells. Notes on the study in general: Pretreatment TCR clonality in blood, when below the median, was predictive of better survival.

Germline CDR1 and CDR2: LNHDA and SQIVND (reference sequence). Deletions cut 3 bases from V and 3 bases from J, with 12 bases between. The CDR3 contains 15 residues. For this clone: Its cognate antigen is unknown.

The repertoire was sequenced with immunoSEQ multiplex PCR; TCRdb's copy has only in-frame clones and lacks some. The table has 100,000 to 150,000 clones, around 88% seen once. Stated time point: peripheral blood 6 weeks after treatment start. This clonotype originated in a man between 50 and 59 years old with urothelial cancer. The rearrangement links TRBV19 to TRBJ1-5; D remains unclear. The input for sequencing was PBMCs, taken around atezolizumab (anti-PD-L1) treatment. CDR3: CASSIQALYNQPQHF. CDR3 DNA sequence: TGTGCCAGTAGTATCCAGGCCCTTTACAATCAGCCCCAGCATTTT. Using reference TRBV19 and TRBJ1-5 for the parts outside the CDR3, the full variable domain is DGGITQSPKYLFRKEGQNVTLSCEQNLNHDAMYWYRQDPGQGLRLIYYSQIVNDFQKGDIAEGYSVSREKKESFPLTVTSAQKNPTAFYLCASSIQALYNQPQHFGDGTRLSIL.